This TCR beta chain was sequenced in a study of cytomegalovirus exposure and HLA in healthy donors. A word on this clone: Its antigen is as yet unknown.

General observations from the study: Judged likely to be a sequencing artifact was a cluster of highly shared sequence variants.

The primer mix had 60 Vbeta and 13 Jbeta primers. Some clones are missing from TCRdb's copy, which holds only in-frame ones; the method was immunoSEQ multiplex PCR. The sample holds some 130,000 clones, around three quarters seen once. Sequencing input: PBMCs. The sequence derives from a young man in good health and CMV-seronegative.

The DNA of the CDR3 is TGTGCCAGCAGTTTATGGACTCTCAGACTAGCGGGTGCCTACAATGAGCAGTTCTTC. Translating it yields CASSLWTLRLAGAYNEQFF. V usage is TRBV28 and J usage is TRBJ2-1; the match to TRBD2 covers 10 bases. V lost 0 bases to trimming and J lost 2 bases; unmatched junction nucleotides: 10. The length of the CDR3 is 19 residues. Germline CDR1 is MDHEN and CDR2 is SYDVKM. Full variable domain (remainder filled in from reference TRBV28 and TRBJ2-1): DVKVTQSSRYLVKRTGEKVFLECVQDMDHENMFWYRQDPGLGLRLIYFSYDVKMKEKGDIPEGYSVSREKKERFSLILESASTNQTSMYLCASSLWTLRLAGAYNEQFFGPGTRLTVL.